Listed below are T cell receptor beta chains from one sample, sequenced in a study of CD8+ T cells in alopecia areata. Sequencing used immunoSEQ multiplex PCR; TCRdb keeps in-frame clones, though not all of them. The sample yields more than 90,000 clones, around two fifths seen once. Sequencing was performed on CD4+ T cells sorted from blood. The receptors stem from a human donor with alopecia areata. Each CDR3 is given with its conserved first and last residue. Each record gives: clone size, V gene, D gene, J gene, CDR3 protein, CDR3 DNA. The D gene is left open where the match is weak. Not all rows give a size; the values are once, few, many and, for expanded clones, a class.

>.|TRBV29-1|.|TRBJ1-1
CSALPGNTEAFF
TGCAGCGCGCTACCCGGGAACACTGAAGCTTTCTTT
>few|TRBV23-1|.|TRBJ2-5
CASNQDREVRETQYF
TGCGCCAGCAACCAAGACAGGGAGGTGCGAGAGACCCAGTACTTC
>.|TRBV7-9|.|TRBJ2-1
CASSLLGEVEQFF
TGTGCCAGCTCCCTCCTCGGGGAAGTTGAGCAGTTCTTC
>few|TRBV6-5|TRBD2|TRBJ2-3
CASSEQRGLSDF
TGTGCCAGCAGTGAACAGCGGGGACTATCTGACTTT
>.|TRBV28|.|TRBJ2-5
CASSPTRGRDGETQYF
TGTGCCAGCAGTCCCACCCGGGGCAGGGACGGGGAGACCCAGTACTTC
>once|TRBV18|.|TRBJ2-5
CASSPSAGQETQYF
TGTGCCAGCTCACCATCAGCAGGCCAAGAGACCCAGTACTTC
>.|TRBV6-5|TRBD2|TRBJ2-1
CASTTPGGSYNEQFF
TGTGCCAGCACCACACCGGGAGGGTCCTACAATGAGCAGTTCTTC
>few|TRBV18|.|TRBJ1-5
CASSPQGVGQPQHF
TGTGCCAGCTCACCGCAGGGAGTGGGTCAGCCCCAGCATTTT
>.|TRBV30|TRBD1|TRBJ1-5
CAWNERQGNQPQHF
TGTGCCTGGAACGAAAGACAGGGAAATCAGCCCCAGCATTTT
>.|TRBV5-1|.|TRBJ2-1
CASSVGQRLYNEQFF
TGCGCCAGCAGCGTTGGACAGCGCCTTTACAATGAGCAGTTCTTC
>.|TRBV30|.|TRBJ2-1
CAWSLTYNEQFF
TGTGCCTGGAGTCTGACTTACAATGAGCAGTTCTTC
>few|TRBV4-1|.|TRBJ2-5
CASSQDPILVRETQYF
TGCGCCAGCAGCCAGGATCCCATTCTAGTCCGGGAGACCCAGTACTTC
>.|TRBV7-9|.|TRBJ2-3
CASSLAFNTQYF
TGTGCCAGCAGCTTAGCCTTTAATACGCAGTATTTT
>.|TRBV6-4|.|TRBJ2-7
CASTDYEQYF
TGTGCCAGCACCGACTACGAGCAGTACTTC
>few|TRBV29-1|.|TRBJ1-2
CSAIKGPEFIYTF
TGCAGCGCTATTAAAGGGCCTGAATTTATCTACACCTTC
>.|TRBV2|.|TRBJ2-7
CASSEGFEQYF
TGTGCCAGCAGCGAGGGGTTCGAGCAGTACTTC
>few|TRBV14|.|TRBJ2-3
CASSQFRTDTQYF
TGTGCCAGCAGCCAATTCCGTACAGATACGCAGTATTTT
>few|TRBV23-1|.|TRBJ1-5
CASSPSGPDQPQHF
TGCGCCAGCAGCCCCTCCGGCCCCGATCAGCCCCAGCATTTT
>.|TRBV30|.|TRBJ1-3
CAWRMRGTGNTIYF
TGTGCCTGGAGGATGAGGGGGACTGGAAACACCATATATTTT
>few|TRBV18|TRBD2|TRBJ2-3
CASSPPTSDTQYF
TGTGCCAGCTCACCACCGACTAGCGATACGCAGTATTTT
>.|TRBV29-1|.|TRBJ1-1
CSFTGGNTEAFF
TGCAGCTTTACCGGGGGGAACACTGAAGCTTTCTTT
>few|TRBV29-1|.|TRBJ1-1
CSVAQQNLNTEAFF
TGCAGCGTCGCACAACAGAATTTGAACACTGAAGCTTTCTTT
>few|TRBV18|TRBD2|TRBJ2-1
CASRSTSSAPNEQFF
TGTGCCAGTCGCTCGACTAGCAGCGCCCCCAATGAGCAGTTCTTC
>.|TRBV7-2|.|TRBJ1-2
CASSLTRGALDYGYTF
TGTGCCAGCAGCCTAACACGGGGGGCCTTGGACTATGGCTACACCTTC
>.|TRBV29-1|.|TRBJ2-7
CSVVEVYEQYF
TGCAGCGTCGTTGAGGTCTACGAGCAGTACTTC
>.|TRBV27|TRBD1|TRBJ1-5
CASSRRGQGSNQPQHF
TGTGCCAGCAGTAGAAGGGGACAGGGAAGCAATCAGCCCCAGCATTTT
>few|TRBV28|TRBD1|TRBJ1-1
CASSPHPGQANTEAFF
TGTGCCAGCAGTCCCCATCCGGGACAGGCGAACACTGAAGCTTTCTTT
>.|TRBV28|.|TRBJ2-5
CASSPRGLVPSETQYF
TGTGCCAGCAGCCCGAGGGGTTTAGTACCTTCGGAGACCCAGTACTTC
>once|TRBV29-1|.|TRBJ1-2
CSVVRGNYGYTF
TGCAGCGTTGTCCGGGGGAACTATGGCTACACCTTC
>few|TRBV2|.|TRBJ2-3
CASRGTSTDTQYF
TGTGCCAGCAGGGGGACCAGCACAGATACGCAGTATTTT
>few|TRBV18|.|TRBJ1-1
CASSPGWLGRGNTEAFF
TGTGCCAGCTCACCAGGGTGGCTCGGTCGTGGGAACACTGAAGCTTTCTTT
>.|TRBV4-3|TRBD2|TRBJ2-1
CASSQPGPAGDNEQFF
TGCGCCAGCAGCCAACCTGGCCCCGCGGGGGACAATGAGCAGTTCTTC
>.|TRBV5-4|.|TRBJ2-1
CASSSDRYDEQFF
TGTGCCAGCAGCTCAGACAGGTACGATGAGCAGTTCTTC